This T cell receptor (beta chain) came from a study of OX40 agonist ivuxolimab in advanced cancers. General study points: Undetermined was the antigen specificity of the expanded peripheral T cells.

On this clone itself: Its antigen is unidentified.

Assay: immunoSEQ multiplex PCR; the TCRdb copy retains only in-frame clones and omits some. The sample records 40,000 to 45,000 clones, 75% to 85% being singletons. The junction had 7 bases not matched to a gene; V was cut back by 6 bases and J by 4 bases. This CDR3 has 16 residues. CDR1 and CDR2 (germline): ENHRY, SYGVKD. The rearrangement joins TRBV10-3 to TRBJ2-3; 13 bases agree with TRBD2. The receptor's source is an adult with an advanced solid tumor such as melanoma, head and neck, liver or kidney cancer. Specimen: CD4+ or CD8+ T cells sorted from blood, collected in a trial of the OX40 agonist ivuxolimab. The CDR3 bases are TGTGCCATCAGGAACGGACTAGCGGGAGTCGCAGATACGCAGTATTTT. Its translation is CAIRNGLAGVADTQYF.